This entry lists 26 T cell receptor beta chains sequenced from one sample in a study of response to subunit inactivated influenza vaccine. TCRdb itself ran the RT-PCR reads through MiXCR, one entry per CDR3 protein. Of approximately 480,000 distinct CDR3 sequences in the sample, over 9.5% were seen once. The source was PBMCs from blood, collected roughly 48 days after vaccination. These receptors came from a man aged 50 to 59 who received an inactivated influenza vaccine.

This clonotype has more than one count but fewer than ten. V usage is TRBV20-1 and J usage is TRBJ2-1; no clear D gene. The germline V gene encodes CDR1 DFQATT and CDR2 SNEGSKA (reference sequence). The V end lost 2 bases, the J end lost 7 bases, and 12 bases lay between the germline ends. CDR3 length equals 13 residues. In DNA, the CDR3 is TGCAGTGCTAGACAGCCAGGCTCGAATGAGCAGTTCTTC. Protein product: CSARQPGSNEQFF.

The CDR3 here is CSATKDRTDTQYF. For the CDR3, the DNA is TGCAGTGCTACCAAAGACAGAACAGATACGCAGTATTTT. The V and J genes are TRBV20-1 and TRBJ2-3; tentatively, D is TRBD1 (5 bases). The CDR3 is 13 amino acids. Germline V gives CDR1 DFQATT, CDR2 SNEGSKA (reference sequence). Trimming left V 4 bases short and J 3 bases short, with 11 bases between.

This clonotype showed up just a few times. The genes are TRBV11-2 and TRBJ2-7; D ambiguous. Germline V lookup: CDR1 SGHAT, CDR2 FQNNGV. Trimming removed 5 bases from V and 1 base from J, with 9 bases in between. This CDR3 region has 13 residues. The CDR3 DNA is TGTGCCAGCAGCCCAGCAGTATCCTACGAGCAGTACTTC. It translates to CASSPAVSYEQYF.

Notes on this clonotype: A junction boundary mismatches the germline segment, possibly from a read error. This chain connects TRBV5-1 to TRBJ1-4; possibly TRBD1 for D (5 bases). Germline lookup yields CDR1 SGHRS and CDR2 YFSETQ. CDR3 size: 14 residues. The DNA of the CDR3 is TGCGCCAGCAGCTTGGGGGGCCCTAATGAAAAACTGTTATTT. As protein: CASSLGGPNEKLLF.

This clonotype occurred many times. The chain is built from TRBV4-3 and TRBJ1-3; tentatively, D is TRBD1 (5 bases). The V end lost 1 base, the J end lost 2 bases, and 6 bases lay between the germline ends. This CDR3 has 14 amino acids. CDR1 LGHNA and CDR2 YSLEER come from the germline V gene. CDR3 sequence (DNA): TGCGCCAGCAGCCAAGGGGGGACTGGAAACACCATATATTTT. It yields the protein CASSQGGTGNTIYF.

V gene TRBV29-1 combines with J gene TRBJ2-5; TRBD1 agrees at 7 bases. This CDR3 is 13 amino acids long. The germline gives CDR1 SQVTM, CDR2 ANQGSEA. V lost 5 bases, J lost 4 bases, and 7 bases stayed unmatched. CDR3 protein: CSVKGAIRETQYF. CDR3 DNA: TGCAGCGTTAAGGGGGCGATTCGAGAGACCCAGTACTTC.

The CDR3 DNA follows: TGTGCCAGCAGCACCCGGGGAACTTCTGGAAACACCATATATTTT. Translating it yields CASSTRGTSGNTIYF. The chain couples TRBV7-6 to TRBJ1-3; D unresolved. This CDR3 is 15 amino acids long. V lost 5 bases to trimming and J lost 1 base, with 12 bases between them. Germline V gene data show CDR1 as SGHVS and CDR2 as FNYEAQ.

This clonotype has at least ten counts. The chain uses TRBV11-2 and TRBJ2-1, with 8 bases aligning to TRBD2. Germline trimming cut 5 bases from V and 5 bases from J; bases unmatched to any gene: 5. This CDR3 comprises 14 residues. Germline values: CDR1 SGHAT, CDR2 FQNNGV. The CDR3, as DNA: TGTGCCAGCAGCCCGGAGCGGGGGAACAATGAGCAGTTCTTC. Translated, it gives CASSPERGNNEQFF.

The chain carries TRBV7-9 and TRBJ1-2, with unresolved D. Germline CDR1 SEHNR, CDR2 FQNEAQ (reference sequence). CDR3 length: 15 residues. V gave up 3 bases and J gave up 4 bases, with 15 bases separating them. CDR3 sequence (DNA): TGTGCCAGCAGCTTGATGACGGGGAGTCCCTATGGCTACACCTTC. This sequence encodes CASSLMTGSPYGYTF.

This chain connects TRBV6-1 to TRBJ2-1; TRBD2 matches 11 bases. This CDR3 contains 15 residues. Germline assignment: CDR1 MNHNS and CDR2 SASEGT. The V segment lost 6 bases and the J segment 2 bases; nucleotides outside the gene matches: 3. CDR3 residues: CASRSGLAAYNEQFF. The CDR3 DNA sequence: TGTGCCAGCAGGTCGGGACTAGCGGCCTACAATGAGCAGTTCTTC.

This sequence joins TRBV5-1 and TRBJ2-1; TRBD2 matches at 9 bases. Looked up from germline, CDR1 is SGHRS and CDR2 is YFSETQ. Trimming removed 4 bases from V and 0 bases from J; junction bases left unmatched: 5. CDR3 size: 16 residues. Here the CDR3 DNA reads TGCGCCAGCAGCGGTAGCGGGGGACTCTCCTACAATGAGCAGTTCTTC. Amino acid sequence: CASSGSGGLSYNEQFF.

This clonotype was found many times. The CDR3 sequence is CASSPGGGPDTQYF. The CDR3 nucleotides are TGTGCCAGCTCACCGGGCGGGGGACCAGATACGCAGTATTTT. V usage is TRBV18 and J usage is TRBJ2-3; 7 bases fit TRBD2. Losses at the gene ends were 3 bases for V and 4 bases for J; bases not matched to a gene: 4. This CDR3 contains 14 residues. Germline V lookup: CDR1 KGHSH, CDR2 LQKENI.

This clonotype appeared a few times. This sequence joins TRBV18 and TRBJ2-1, with TRBD2 identical over 15 bases. From germline, CDR1 is KGHSH and CDR2 LQKENI. CDR3 size: 20 residues. The trim removed 4 bases at V and 6 bases at J, leaving 16 bases unmatched. CDR3: CASSQTGLPGLAGGLNEQFF. CDR3 coding DNA: TGTGCCAGCTCACAAACGGGACTCCCGGGACTAGCGGGGGGCCTCAATGAGCAGTTCTTC.

The rearrangement joins TRBV6-2 or TRBV6-3 to TRBJ2-2, with 7 bases aligning to TRBD2. V lost 8 bases and J lost 3; bases outside the gene matches: 6. This CDR3 has 14 amino acids. CDR1 and CDR2 (germline): MNHEY, SVGEGT. The CDR3 spells CASSRGLHTGELFF. The CDR3, as DNA: TGTGCCAGCTCCCGGGGACTACACACCGGGGAGCTGTTTTTT.

In its sample, this clonotype was seen many times. This chain connects TRBV25-1 to TRBJ2-3, with TRBD2 identical over 12 bases. Germline CDR1 is MGHDK and CDR2 is SYGVNS. This CDR3 spans 18 amino acids. Losses at the gene ends were 2 bases for V and 1 base for J; bases not matched to a gene: 7. The CDR3 loop reads CASSEGLAGGYRTDTQYF. CDR3 sequence (DNA): TGTGCCAGCAGTGAAGGGCTAGCGGGAGGGTATCGCACAGATACGCAGTATTTT.

This clonotype turned up a few times. The J gene is TRBJ1-2, the V gene TRBV29-1, with TRBD1 as a possible D gene (6 bases). Trimming removed 1 base at V and 6 bases at J, with 15 bases between. The CDR3 runs 14 residues. Germline CDR1 is SQVTM and CDR2 is ANQGSEA. CDR3 region: CSVEAPGVMDGYTF. CDR3 nucleotide sequence: TGCAGCGTTGAAGCCCCAGGGGTCATGGATGGCTACACCTTC.

The V call is TRBV11-2, the J call TRBJ2-7; TRBD2 is a possible D gene (6 bases). The V end lost 0 bases, the J end lost 0 bases, and 12 bases lay between the germline ends. Germline CDR1 SGHAT, CDR2 FQNNGV. The CDR3 has 16 amino acids. The CDR3 reads CASSLDWATSSYEQYF. The DNA for the CDR3 is TGTGCCAGCAGCTTAGATTGGGCGACTAGCTCCTACGAGCAGTACTTC.

The V call is TRBV7-2, the J call TRBJ1-1; D is possibly TRBD1 (6 bases). CDR3 size: 15 residues. CDR1 SGHTA and CDR2 FQGNSA come from the germline V gene. V shed 5 bases and J shed 4 bases, with 17 bases lying between them. The CDR3 is CASSETGLLGTEAFF. CDR3 DNA sequence: TGTGCCAGCAGCGAAACAGGGTTGCTGGGCACTGAAGCTTTCTTT.

This clonotype was detected ten times or more. J is TRBJ1-2 and V is TRBV6-5, with 8 bases identical to TRBD1. The V and J ends lost 2 bases and 7 bases, in that order; junction bases with no gene match: 3. Germline V gene data show CDR1 as MNHEY and CDR2 as SVGAGI. The CDR3 has 13 residues. CDR3 residues: CASSYGQGFGYTF. CDR3 bases: TGTGCCAGCAGTTACGGACAGGGTTTTGGCTACACCTTC.

This clonotype appeared a few times. The chain carries TRBV12-3 or TRBV12-4 and TRBJ2-3; TRBD1 might be the D (7 bases). CDR3 length equals 15 residues. V lost 7 bases, J lost 3 bases, and 17 bases lay in between. This CDR3 is CASNPTGRRTDTQYF. CDR3 sequence (DNA): TGTGCCAGCAATCCGACAGGGAGGAGGACAGATACGCAGTATTTT.

This clonotype was seen many times. This chain uses TRBV10-3 with TRBJ2-1, with D unresolved. V lost 2 bases, J lost 2 bases, and 1 base lay in between. The CDR3 consists of 12 residues. Germline lookup yields CDR1 ENHRY and CDR2 SYGVKD. The CDR3 region has the DNA TGTGCCATCAGTGAGACCTACAATGAGCAGTTCTTC. Its translation is CAISETYNEQFF.

This clonotype was observed a few times. The chain joins TRBV12-3 or TRBV12-4 to TRBJ2-3, with TRBD1 as a possible D gene (6 bases). CDR3 size: 13 residues. The ends were cut back, 6 bases at V and 4 bases at J, with 11 bases in the middle. The CDR3 DNA reads as TGTGCCAGCAGGCCGGGACAAGCAGATACGCAGTATTTT. It is translated as CASRPGQADTQYF.

The gene calls are TRBV6-2 or TRBV6-3 and TRBJ1-1; 7 bases align to TRBD1. Germline values: CDR1 MNHEY, CDR2 SVGEGT. The CDR3 length is 13 residues. J lost 7 bases, V lost 6 bases, and 8 bases had no gene match. In nucleotides, the CDR3 is TGTGCCAGCAGGGCGGGGACAGACGATGAAGCTTTCTTT. This encodes CASRAGTDDEAFF.

This sequence joins TRBV2 and TRBJ2-1; 8 nucleotides agree with TRBD2. CDR3 length equals 14 residues. With 3 bases clipped from V and 7 bases from J, the junction kept 5 bases outside the gene matches. The germline V gene encodes CDR1 SNHLY and CDR2 FYNNEI. The CDR3 sequence is CASSDTAGENEQFF. In DNA, the CDR3 is TGTGCCAGCAGTGACACAGCGGGGGAGAATGAGCAGTTCTTC.

There are a few counts of this clonotype. This chain joins TRBV12-3 or TRBV12-4 and TRBJ2-7; D might be TRBD1 or TRBD2, each matching 6 bases. The CDR3 spans 14 residues. The V gene lost 2 bases and the J gene lost 7 bases, with 15 bases spanning the gap. CDR3 DNA sequence: TGTGCCAGCAGTTTATCTTCGGGGGCTCGGGAGCAGTACTTC. Translated, it gives CASSLSSGAREQYF.

The chain is built from TRBV4-2 and TRBJ2-7, with D possibly called TRBD1 or TRBD2 (5 bases each). V was pared by 0 bases and J by 0 bases, with 9 bases between. Germline lookup yields CDR1 LGHNA and CDR2 YNFKEQ. The CDR3 covers 15 residues. The CDR3 DNA reads TGTGCCAGCAGCCAAGATGATGGGGGCTCCTACGAGCAGTACTTC. This codes for CASSQDDGGSYEQYF.